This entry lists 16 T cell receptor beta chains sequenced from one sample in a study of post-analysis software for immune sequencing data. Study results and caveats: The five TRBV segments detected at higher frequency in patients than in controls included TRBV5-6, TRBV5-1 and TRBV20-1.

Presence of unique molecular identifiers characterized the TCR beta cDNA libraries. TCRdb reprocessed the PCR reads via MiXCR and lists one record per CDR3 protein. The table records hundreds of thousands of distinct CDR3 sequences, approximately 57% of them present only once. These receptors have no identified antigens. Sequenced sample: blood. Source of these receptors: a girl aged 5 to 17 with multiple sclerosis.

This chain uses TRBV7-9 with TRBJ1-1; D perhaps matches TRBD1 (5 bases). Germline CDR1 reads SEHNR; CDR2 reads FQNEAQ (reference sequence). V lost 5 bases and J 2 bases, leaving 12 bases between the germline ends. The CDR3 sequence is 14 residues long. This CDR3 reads CASSKGEGNTEAFF. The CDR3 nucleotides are TGTGCCAGCAGCAAAGGGGAGGGTAACACTGAAGCTTTCTTT.

In DNA, the CDR3 is TGTGCCAGCAGCGCAACAGTTATCAATGAGCAGTTCTTC. This translates into CASSATVINEQFF. The rearrangement uses TRBV12-3 or TRBV12-4 and TRBJ2-1; D remains unclear. The CDR3 spans 13 residues. The ends were cut back, 6 bases at V and 6 bases at J, with 12 bases in the middle.

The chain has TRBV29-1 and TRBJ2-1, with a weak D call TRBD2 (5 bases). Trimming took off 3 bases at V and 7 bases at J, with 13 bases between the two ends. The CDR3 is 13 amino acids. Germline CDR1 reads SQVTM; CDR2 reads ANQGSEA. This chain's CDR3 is CSVDAAGENEQFF. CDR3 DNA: TGCAGCGTTGATGCGGCCGGGGAAAATGAGCAGTTCTTC.

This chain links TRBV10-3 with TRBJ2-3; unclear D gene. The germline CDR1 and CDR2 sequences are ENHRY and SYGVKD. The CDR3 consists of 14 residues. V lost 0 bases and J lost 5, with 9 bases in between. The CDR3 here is CAISESGAVDTQYF. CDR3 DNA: TGTGCCATCAGTGAGTCCGGAGCTGTAGATACGCAGTATTTT.

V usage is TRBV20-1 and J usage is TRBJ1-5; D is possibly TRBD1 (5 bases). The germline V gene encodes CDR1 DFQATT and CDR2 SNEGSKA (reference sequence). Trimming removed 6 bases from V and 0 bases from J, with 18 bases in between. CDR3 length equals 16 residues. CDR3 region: CSARGDGTYSNQPQHF. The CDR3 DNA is TGCAGTGCCCGGGGAGACGGGACTTATAGCAATCAGCCCCAGCATTTT.

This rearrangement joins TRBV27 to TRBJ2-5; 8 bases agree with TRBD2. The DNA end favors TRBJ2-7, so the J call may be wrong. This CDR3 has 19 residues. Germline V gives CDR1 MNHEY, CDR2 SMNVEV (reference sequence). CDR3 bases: TGTGCCACCGTCCAGCTGGCGGGGGGCATAGCGACTAAAGGGAGCGAGCAGTACTTC. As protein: CATVQLAGGIATKGSEQYF.

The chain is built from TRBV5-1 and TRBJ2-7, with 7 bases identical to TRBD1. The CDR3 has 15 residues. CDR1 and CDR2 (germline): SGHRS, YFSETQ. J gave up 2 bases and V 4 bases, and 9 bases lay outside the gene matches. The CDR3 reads CASSRSGTVTYEQYF. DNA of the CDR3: TGCGCCAGCAGCAGGTCCGGGACAGTTACCTACGAGCAGTACTTC. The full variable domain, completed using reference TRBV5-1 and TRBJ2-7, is KAGVTQTPRYLIKTRGQQVTLSCSPISGHRSVSWYQQTPGQGLQFLFEYFSETQRNKGNFPGRFSGRQFSNSRSEMNVSTLELGDSALYLCASSRSGTVTYEQYFGPGTRLTVT.

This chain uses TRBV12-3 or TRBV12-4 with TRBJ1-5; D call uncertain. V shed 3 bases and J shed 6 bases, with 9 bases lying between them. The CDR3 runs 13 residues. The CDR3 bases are TGTGCCAGCAGTTTCTCCCGGGGTCAGCCCCAGCATTTT. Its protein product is CASSFSRGQPQHF.

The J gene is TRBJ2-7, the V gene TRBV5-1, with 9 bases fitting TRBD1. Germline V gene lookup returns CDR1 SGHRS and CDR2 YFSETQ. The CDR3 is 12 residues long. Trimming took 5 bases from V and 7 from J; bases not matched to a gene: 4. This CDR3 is CASSWTGDEQYF. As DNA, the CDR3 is TGCGCCAGCAGTTGGACAGGGGATGAGCAGTACTTC.

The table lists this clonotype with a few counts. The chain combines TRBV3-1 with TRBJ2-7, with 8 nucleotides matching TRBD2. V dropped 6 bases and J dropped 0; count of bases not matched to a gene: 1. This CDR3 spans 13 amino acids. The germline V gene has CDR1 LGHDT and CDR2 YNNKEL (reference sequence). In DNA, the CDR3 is TGTGCCAGCAGAGCGGGGGTCTCCTACGAGCAGTACTTC. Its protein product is CASRAGVSYEQYF.

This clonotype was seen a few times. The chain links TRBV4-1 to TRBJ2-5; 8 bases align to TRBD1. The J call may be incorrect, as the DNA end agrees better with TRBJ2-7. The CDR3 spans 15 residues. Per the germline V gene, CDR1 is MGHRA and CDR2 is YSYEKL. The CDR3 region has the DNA TGCGCCAGCAGCCAAAGCGGACAGGGAGTCTACGAGCAGTACTTC. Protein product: CASSQSGQGVYEQYF.

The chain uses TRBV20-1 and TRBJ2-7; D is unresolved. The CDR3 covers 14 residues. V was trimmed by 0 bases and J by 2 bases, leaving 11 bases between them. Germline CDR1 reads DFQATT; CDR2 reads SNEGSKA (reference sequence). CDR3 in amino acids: CSARDKDGPYEQYF. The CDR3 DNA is TGCAGTGCTAGAGATAAGGACGGACCCTACGAGCAGTACTTC.

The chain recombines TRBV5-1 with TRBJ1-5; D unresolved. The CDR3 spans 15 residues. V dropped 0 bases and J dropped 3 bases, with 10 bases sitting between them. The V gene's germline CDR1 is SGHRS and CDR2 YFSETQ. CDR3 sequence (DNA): TGCGCCAGCAGCTTGGGGGTGACACCCAATCAGCCCCAGCATTTT. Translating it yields CASSLGVTPNQPQHF.

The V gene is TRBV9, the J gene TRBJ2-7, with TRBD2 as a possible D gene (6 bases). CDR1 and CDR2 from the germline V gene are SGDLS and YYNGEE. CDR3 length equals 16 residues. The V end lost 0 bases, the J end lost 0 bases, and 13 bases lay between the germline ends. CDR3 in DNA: TGTGCCAGCAGCGTAGACGGAGGGCAGTACTCCTACGAGCAGTACTTC. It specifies CASSVDGGQYSYEQYF.

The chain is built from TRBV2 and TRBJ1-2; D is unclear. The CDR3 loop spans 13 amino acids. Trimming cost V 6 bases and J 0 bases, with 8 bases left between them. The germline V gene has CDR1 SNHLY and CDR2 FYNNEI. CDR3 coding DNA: TGTGCCAGCAGGGAGTCGGCTAACTATGGCTACACCTTC. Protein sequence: CASRESANYGYTF.

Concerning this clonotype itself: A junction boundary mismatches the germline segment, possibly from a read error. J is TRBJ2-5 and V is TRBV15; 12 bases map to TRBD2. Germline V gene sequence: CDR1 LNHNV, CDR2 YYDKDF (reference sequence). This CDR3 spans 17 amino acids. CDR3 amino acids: CAASLVPGLAGQETQYF. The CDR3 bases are TGTGCCGCCAGCCTCGTCCCGGGACTAGCGGGTCAAGAGACCCAGTACTTC.